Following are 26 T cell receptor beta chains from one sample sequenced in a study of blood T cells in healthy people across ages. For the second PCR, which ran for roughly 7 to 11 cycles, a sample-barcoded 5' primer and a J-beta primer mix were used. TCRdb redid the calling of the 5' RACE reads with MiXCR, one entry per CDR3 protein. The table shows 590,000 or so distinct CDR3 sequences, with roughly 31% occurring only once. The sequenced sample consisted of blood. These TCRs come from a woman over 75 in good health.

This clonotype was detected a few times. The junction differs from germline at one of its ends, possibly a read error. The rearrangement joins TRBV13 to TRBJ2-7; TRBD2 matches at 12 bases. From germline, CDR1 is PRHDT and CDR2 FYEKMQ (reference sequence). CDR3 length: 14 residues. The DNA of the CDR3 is TGTGCCGGCAGCTCGACTAGCGGGGGCTACGAGCAGTACTTC. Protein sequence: CAGSSTSGGYEQYF.

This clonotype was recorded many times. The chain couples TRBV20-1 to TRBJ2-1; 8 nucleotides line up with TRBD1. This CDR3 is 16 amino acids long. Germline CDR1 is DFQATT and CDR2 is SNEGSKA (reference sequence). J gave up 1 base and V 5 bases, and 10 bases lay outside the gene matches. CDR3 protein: CSAPAQGVTSYNEQFF. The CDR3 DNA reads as TGCAGTGCTCCTGCACAGGGGGTCACATCCTACAATGAGCAGTTCTTC.

CDR3 sequence: CSARDLAYQNIQYF. CDR3 DNA sequence: TGCAGTGCTAGAGATCTAGCATACCAAAACATTCAGTACTTC. V is TRBV20-1 and J is TRBJ2-4; D may be TRBD2 (5 bases). The germline V gene encodes CDR1 DFQATT and CDR2 SNEGSKA (reference sequence). This CDR3 has 14 residues. V was cut by 0 bases and J by 5 bases, with 11 bases left in between.

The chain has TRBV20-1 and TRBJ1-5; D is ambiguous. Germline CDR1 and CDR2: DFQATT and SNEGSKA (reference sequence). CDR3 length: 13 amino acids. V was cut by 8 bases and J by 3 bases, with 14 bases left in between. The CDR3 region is CSFAGRVNQPQHF. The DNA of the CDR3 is TGCAGTTTCGCCGGGCGTGTCAATCAGCCCCAGCATTTT.

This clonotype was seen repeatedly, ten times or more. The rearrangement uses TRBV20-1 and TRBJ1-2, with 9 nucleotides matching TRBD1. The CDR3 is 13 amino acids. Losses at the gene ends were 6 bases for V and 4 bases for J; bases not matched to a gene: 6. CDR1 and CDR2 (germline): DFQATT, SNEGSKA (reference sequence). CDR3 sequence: CSAQGQGSYGYTF. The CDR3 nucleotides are TGCAGTGCCCAAGGACAGGGGAGCTATGGCTACACCTTC.

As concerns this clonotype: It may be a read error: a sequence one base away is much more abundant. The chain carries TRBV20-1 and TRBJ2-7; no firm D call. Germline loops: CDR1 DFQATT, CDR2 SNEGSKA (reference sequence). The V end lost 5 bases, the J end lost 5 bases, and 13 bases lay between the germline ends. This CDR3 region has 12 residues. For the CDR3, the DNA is TGCAGTGCTGGCCCCCGGCCAGACGAGCAGTACTTC. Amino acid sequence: CSAGPRPDEQYF.

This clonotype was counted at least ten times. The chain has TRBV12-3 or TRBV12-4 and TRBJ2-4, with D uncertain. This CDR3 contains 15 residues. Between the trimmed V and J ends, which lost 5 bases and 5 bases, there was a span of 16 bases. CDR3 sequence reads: CASSPHLLGENIQYF. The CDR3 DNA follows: TGTGCCAGCAGTCCACACCTTCTCGGAGAAAACATTCAGTACTTC.

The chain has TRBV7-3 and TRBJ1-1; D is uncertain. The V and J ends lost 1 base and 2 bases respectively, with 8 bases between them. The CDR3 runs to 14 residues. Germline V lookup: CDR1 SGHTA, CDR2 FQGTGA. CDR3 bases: TGTGCCAGCAGCTTAAGGGCGGGAAACACTGAAGCTTTCTTT. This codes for CASSLRAGNTEAFF.

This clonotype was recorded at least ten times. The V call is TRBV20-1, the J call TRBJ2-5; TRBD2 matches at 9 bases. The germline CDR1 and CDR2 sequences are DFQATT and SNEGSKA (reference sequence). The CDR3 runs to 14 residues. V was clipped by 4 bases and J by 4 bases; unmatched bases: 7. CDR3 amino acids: CSAISGGPGETQYF. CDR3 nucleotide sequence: TGCAGTGCTATCAGCGGGGGGCCGGGAGAGACCCAGTACTTC.

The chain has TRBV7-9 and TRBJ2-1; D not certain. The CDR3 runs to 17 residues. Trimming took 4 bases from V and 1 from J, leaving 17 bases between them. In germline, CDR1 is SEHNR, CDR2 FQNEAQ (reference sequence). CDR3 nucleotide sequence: TGTGCCAGCAGCTCCCGTTCGGGCTCACGGTCCTACAATGAGCAGTTCTTC. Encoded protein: CASSSRSGSRSYNEQFF.

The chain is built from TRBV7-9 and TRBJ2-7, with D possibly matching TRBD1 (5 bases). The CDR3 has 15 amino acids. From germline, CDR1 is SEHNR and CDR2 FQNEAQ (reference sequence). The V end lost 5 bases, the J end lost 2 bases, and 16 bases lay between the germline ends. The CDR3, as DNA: TGTGCCAGCAGCCCTACAAGACAGACCACCTACGAGCAGTACTTC. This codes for CASSPTRQTTYEQYF.

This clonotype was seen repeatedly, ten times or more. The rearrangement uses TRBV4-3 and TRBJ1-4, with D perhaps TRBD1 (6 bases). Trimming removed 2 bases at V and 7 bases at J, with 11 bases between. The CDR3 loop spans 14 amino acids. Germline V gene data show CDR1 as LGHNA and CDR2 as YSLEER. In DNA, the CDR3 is TGCGCCAGCAGCCAAAGGGGGGTAACTGAAAAACTGTTTTTT. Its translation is CASSQRGVTEKLFF.

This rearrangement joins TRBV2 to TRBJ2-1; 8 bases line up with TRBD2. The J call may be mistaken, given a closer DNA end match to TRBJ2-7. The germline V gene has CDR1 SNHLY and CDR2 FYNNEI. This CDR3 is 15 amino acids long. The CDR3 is CASRRSAGVYNEQYF. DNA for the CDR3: TGTGCCAGCAGAAGGTCAGCGGGGGTCTACAATGAGCAGTACTTC.

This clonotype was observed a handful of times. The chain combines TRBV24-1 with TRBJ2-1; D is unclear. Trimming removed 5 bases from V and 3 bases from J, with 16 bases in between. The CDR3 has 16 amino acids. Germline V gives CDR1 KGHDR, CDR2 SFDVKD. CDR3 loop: CATSGKDFPSYNEQFF. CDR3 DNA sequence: TGTGCCACCAGTGGAAAAGACTTCCCTAGCTACAATGAGCAGTTCTTC.

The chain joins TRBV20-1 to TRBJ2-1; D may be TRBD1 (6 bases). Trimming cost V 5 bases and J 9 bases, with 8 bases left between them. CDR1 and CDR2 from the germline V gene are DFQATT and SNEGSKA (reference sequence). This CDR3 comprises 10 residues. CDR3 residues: CSAVQGEQFF. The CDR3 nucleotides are TGCAGTGCTGTACAGGGTGAGCAGTTCTTC.

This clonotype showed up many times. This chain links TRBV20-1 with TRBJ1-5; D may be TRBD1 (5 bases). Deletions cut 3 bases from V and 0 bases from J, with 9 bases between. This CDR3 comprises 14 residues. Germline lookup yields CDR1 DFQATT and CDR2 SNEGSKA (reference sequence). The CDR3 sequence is CSASGGFSNQPQHF. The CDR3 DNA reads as TGCAGTGCTAGTGGGGGGTTTAGCAATCAGCCCCAGCATTTT.

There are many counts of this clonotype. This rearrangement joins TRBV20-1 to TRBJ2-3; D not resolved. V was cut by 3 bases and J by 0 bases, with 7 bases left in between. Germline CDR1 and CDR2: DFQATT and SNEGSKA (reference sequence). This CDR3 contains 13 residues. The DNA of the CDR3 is TGCAGTGCTAGCTCTCCTAGCACAGATACGCAGTATTTT. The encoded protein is CSASSPSTDTQYF.

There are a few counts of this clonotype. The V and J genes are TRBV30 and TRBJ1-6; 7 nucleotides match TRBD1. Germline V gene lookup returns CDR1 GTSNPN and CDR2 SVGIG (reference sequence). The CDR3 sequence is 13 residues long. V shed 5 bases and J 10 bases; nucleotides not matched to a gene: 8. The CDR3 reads CAWGSQGVSPLHF. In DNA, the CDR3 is TGTGCCTGGGGGAGCCAGGGGGTCTCACCCCTCCACTTT.

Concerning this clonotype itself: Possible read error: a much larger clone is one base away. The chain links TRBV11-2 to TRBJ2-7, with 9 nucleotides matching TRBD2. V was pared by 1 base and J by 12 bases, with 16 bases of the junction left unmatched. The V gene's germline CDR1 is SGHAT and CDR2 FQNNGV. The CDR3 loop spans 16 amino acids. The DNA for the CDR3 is TGTGCCAGCAGCTTAGCGGCGGGGGGGGCCGGAAAGACCCGGTACTTC. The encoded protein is CASSLAAGGAGKTRYF.

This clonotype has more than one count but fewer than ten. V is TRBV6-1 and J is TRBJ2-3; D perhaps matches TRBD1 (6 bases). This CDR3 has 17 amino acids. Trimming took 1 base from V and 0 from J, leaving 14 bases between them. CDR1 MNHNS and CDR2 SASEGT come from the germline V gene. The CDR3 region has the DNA TGTGCCAGCAGTGAAGAGGGGGTTGGCTTTAGCACAGATACGCAGTATTTT. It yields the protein CASSEEGVGFSTDTQYF.

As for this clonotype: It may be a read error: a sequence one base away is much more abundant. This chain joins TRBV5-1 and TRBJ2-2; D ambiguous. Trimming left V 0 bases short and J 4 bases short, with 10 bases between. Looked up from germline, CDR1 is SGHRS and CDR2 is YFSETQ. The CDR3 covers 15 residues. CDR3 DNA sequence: TGCGCCAGCAGCTTGGGGGCGTCGAGCACCGGGGAGCTGTTTTTT. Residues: CASSLGASSTGELFF. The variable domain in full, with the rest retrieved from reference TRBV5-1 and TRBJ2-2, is KAGVTQTPRYLIKTRGQQVTLSCSPISGHRSVSWYQQTPGQGLQFLFEYFSETQRNKGNFPGRFSGRQFSNSRSEMNVSTLELGDSALYLCASSLGASSTGELFFGEGSRLTVL.

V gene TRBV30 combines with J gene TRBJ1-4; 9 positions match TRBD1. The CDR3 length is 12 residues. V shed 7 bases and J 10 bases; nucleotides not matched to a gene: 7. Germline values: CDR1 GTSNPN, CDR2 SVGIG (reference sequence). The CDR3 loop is CASWTGAGKLFF. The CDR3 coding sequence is TGTGCCTCCTGGACAGGGGCGGGAAAACTGTTTTTT.

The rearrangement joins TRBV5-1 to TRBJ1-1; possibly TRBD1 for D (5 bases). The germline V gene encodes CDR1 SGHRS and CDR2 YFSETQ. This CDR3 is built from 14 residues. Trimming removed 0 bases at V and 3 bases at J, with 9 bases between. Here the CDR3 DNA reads TGCGCCAGCAGCTTGGAAAGGGGCGACACTGAAGCTTTCTTT. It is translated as CASSLERGDTEAFF.

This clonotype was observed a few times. The DNA of the CDR3 is TGCAGTGCTAGAGCCAGGGTGGGGGGGAACGAGCAGTACTTC. It yields the protein CSARARVGGNEQYF. This chain connects TRBV20-1 to TRBJ2-7; 7 nucleotides line up with TRBD2. Germline trimming cut 1 base from V and 5 bases from J; bases unmatched to any gene: 8. CDR3 length equals 14 residues. The germline V gene has CDR1 DFQATT and CDR2 SNEGSKA (reference sequence).

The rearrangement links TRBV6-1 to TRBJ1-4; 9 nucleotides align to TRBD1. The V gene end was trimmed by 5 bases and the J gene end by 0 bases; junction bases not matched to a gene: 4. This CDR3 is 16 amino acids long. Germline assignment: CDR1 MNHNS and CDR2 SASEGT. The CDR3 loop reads CASSRTGAPTNEKLFF. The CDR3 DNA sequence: TGTGCCAGCAGTCGGACAGGGGCCCCAACTAATGAAAAACTGTTTTTT.

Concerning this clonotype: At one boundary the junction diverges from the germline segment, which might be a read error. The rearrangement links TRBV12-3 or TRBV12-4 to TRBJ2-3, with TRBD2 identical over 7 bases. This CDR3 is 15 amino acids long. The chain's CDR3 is CASSLEGGRADAQYF. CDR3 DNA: TGTGCCAGCAGTTTAGAGGGCGGGAGAGCAGATGCGCAGTATTTT.